The 27 T cell receptor beta chains listed next were all sequenced from one sample in a study of blood T cell repertoires in COVID-19. Libraries were prepared by immunoSEQ multiplex PCR; TCRdb keeps only in-frame clonotypes and omits some of them. The table shows 200,000 or so clones, with less than 85% occurring only once. Sequencing used peripheral blood. The origin of the receptors is a woman in her sixties or seventies with acute or convalescent COVID-19.

The chain recombines TRBV5-6 with TRBJ2-6, with 9 nucleotides matching TRBD1. The J segment lost 5 bases and the V segment lost 3 bases, leaving 6 bases of the junction unmatched. Looked up from germline, CDR1 is SGHDT and CDR2 is YYEEEE. This CDR3 spans 16 amino acids. Here the CDR3 reads CASSSDRGSRANVLTF. CDR3 coding DNA: TGTGCCAGCAGCTCGGACAGGGGATCAAGGGCCAACGTCCTGACTTTC. The full variable domain, in which reference TRBV5-6 and TRBJ2-6 provide the parts outside the CDR3, is DAGVTQSPTHLIKTRGQQVTLRCSPKSGHDTVSWYQQALGQGPQFIFQYYEEEERQRGNFPDRFSGHQFPNYSSELNVNALLLGDSALYLCASSSDRGSRANVLTFGAGSRLTVL.

This clone showed up just a few times. The rearrangement links TRBV3-1 (or the pseudogene TRBV3-2) to TRBJ1-1; 8 nucleotides line up with TRBD1. CDR1 and CDR2 from the germline V gene are LGHDT and YNNKEL (reference sequence). V was pared by 3 bases and J by 4 bases, with 4 bases of the junction left unmatched. This CDR3 has 14 residues. This chain's CDR3 is CASSQAGGGTEAFF. Written as DNA, the CDR3 is TGTGCCAGCAGCCAGGCAGGGGGCGGCACTGAAGCTTTCTTT.

A single count supports this clone. This chain links TRBV3-1 (or the pseudogene TRBV3-2) with TRBJ2-7, with D perhaps matching TRBD2 (5 bases). V lost 1 base and J 6 bases, leaving 7 bases between the germline ends. Germline assignment: CDR1 LGHDT and CDR2 YNNKEL (reference sequence). The CDR3 is 12 residues long. This CDR3 is CASSQGRAEQYF. CDR3 nucleotides: TGTGCCAGCAGCCAAGGGCGGGCCGAGCAGTACTTC.

The count of this clone is one. The CDR3 loop is CASSLSQGLAGRNEQFF. Here the CDR3 DNA reads TGTGCCAGCAGTTTAAGTCAAGGACTAGCGGGGAGAAATGAGCAGTTCTTC. The chain combines TRBV27 with TRBJ2-1, with 12 bases matching TRBD2. After removal of 2 bases from V and 7 bases from J, the junction contained 9 bases not matched to a gene. Germline V gene sequence: CDR1 MNHEY, CDR2 SMNVEV (reference sequence). The CDR3 length is 17 residues.

The rearrangement uses TRBV5-1 and TRBJ1-1; 8 nucleotides align to TRBD1. CDR3 length: 17 amino acids. V lost 1 base, J lost 0 bases, and 8 bases stayed unmatched. CDR1 is SGHRS, CDR2 YFSETQ, per germline. In nucleotides, the CDR3 is TGCGCCAGCAGCTTGAGAGGACAGGGACGGTTGAACACTGAAGCTTTCTTT. It specifies CASSLRGQGRLNTEAFF.

The chain recombines TRBV5-1 with TRBJ2-3; D is possibly TRBD1 (5 bases). CDR3 size: 14 residues. CDR1 and CDR2 from the germline V gene are SGHRS and YFSETQ. V lost 4 bases and J 1 base, leaving 10 bases between the germline ends. The CDR3 nucleotides are TGCGCCAGCAGCCTCAGGGTTGGCACAGATACGCAGTATTTT. This sequence encodes CASSLRVGTDTQYF.

This clone was observed a handful of times. V usage is TRBV5-1 and J usage is TRBJ2-1; the match to TRBD2 covers 14 bases. Germline lookup yields CDR1 SGHRS and CDR2 YFSETQ. V lost 4 bases to trimming and J lost 2 bases; unmatched junction nucleotides: 14. The CDR3 totals 20 residues. The CDR3 sequence is CASSTPTGTSGSETYNEQFF. CDR3 nucleotide sequence: TGCGCCAGCAGCACACCTACCGGGACTAGCGGGAGTGAAACCTACAATGAGCAGTTCTTC.

The sample holds one count of this clone. This chain uses TRBV27 with TRBJ1-3; unclear D gene. This CDR3 has 14 residues. Germline values: CDR1 MNHEY, CDR2 SMNVEV (reference sequence). V was trimmed by 6 bases and J by 0 bases, leaving 9 bases between them. The CDR3: CASSPIYSGNTIYF. The CDR3 DNA follows: TGTGCCAGCAGCCCTATATACTCTGGAAACACCATATATTTT.

This clone was counted only a few times. This chain links TRBV7-9 with TRBJ2-3; 11 positions match TRBD2. Germline CDR1 and CDR2: SEHNR and FQNEAQ (reference sequence). J was trimmed by 5 bases and V by 5 bases; bases with no gene match: 6. There are 15 residues in the CDR3. CDR3 sequence: CASSRLAGSLDTQYF. DNA of the CDR3: TGTGCCAGCAGCCGACTAGCGGGATCTTTAGATACGCAGTATTTT.

This clone showed up just a few times. The chain uses TRBV5-1 and TRBJ2-6; D is uncertain. Trimming took off 5 bases at V and 1 base at J, with 4 bases between the two ends. Germline CDR1 and CDR2: SGHRS and YFSETQ. CDR3 length: 13 amino acids. The CDR3 loop is CASRASGANVLTF. CDR3 DNA sequence: TGCGCCAGCAGGGCATCTGGGGCCAACGTCCTGACTTTC.

V and J are TRBV18 and TRBJ2-3; 14 bases map to TRBD2. This CDR3 is 21 amino acids long. The germline CDR1 and CDR2 sequences are KGHSH and LQKENI. The V and J ends lost 5 bases and 3 bases, in that order; junction bases with no gene match: 19. The CDR3 coding sequence is TGTGCCAGCTCATCCGATCTGGGACTAGCGGGAGAATGGGGCACGACAGATACGCAGTATTTT. This codes for CASSSDLGLAGEWGTTDTQYF.

The genes are TRBV3-1 (or the pseudogene TRBV3-2) and TRBJ1-1; no firm D call. Trimming took 5 bases from V and 1 from J, leaving 5 bases between them. CDR1 LGHDT and CDR2 YNNKEL come from the germline V gene (reference sequence). The length of the CDR3 is 12 residues. The CDR3 here is CASSYTNTEAFF. The CDR3 nucleotides are TGTGCCAGCAGCTACACGAACACTGAAGCTTTCTTT.

J is TRBJ2-3 and V is TRBV5-8; TRBD1 aligns across 7 bases. The CDR3 loop spans 15 amino acids. Germline values: CDR1 SGHTS, CDR2 YDEGEE. Germline trimming cut 1 base from V and 4 bases from J; bases unmatched to any gene: 6. This chain's CDR3 is CASSLSTQGADTQYF. DNA of the CDR3: TGTGCCAGCAGCTTGAGTACCCAGGGGGCAGATACGCAGTATTTT.

The V call is TRBV7-3, the J call TRBJ2-1, with D possibly being TRBD2 (6 bases). This CDR3 is built from 15 residues. Germline V gene data show CDR1 as SGHTA and CDR2 as FQGTGA. Deletions cut 2 bases from V and 4 bases from J, with 12 bases between. The CDR3 DNA reads TGTGCCAGCAGCTTACAGGGACGGGAGTACAATGAGCAGTTCTTC. This translates into CASSLQGREYNEQFF.

The rearrangement joins TRBV3-1 (or the pseudogene TRBV3-2) to TRBJ2-7; 7 positions agree with TRBD1. The germline V gene has CDR1 LGHDT and CDR2 YNNKEL (reference sequence). The CDR3 consists of 13 residues. V shed 6 bases and J 3 bases; nucleotides not matched to a gene: 5. The CDR3 protein is CASSLRTGYEQYF. For the CDR3, the DNA is TGTGCCAGCAGTCTCAGGACAGGCTACGAGCAGTACTTC.

The V call is TRBV10-1, the J call TRBJ2-2; a weak D match, TRBD2 (5 bases). The CDR3 spans 15 residues. CDR1 and CDR2 (germline): WNHNN, SYGVQD (reference sequence). Trimming shortened V by 0 bases and J by 2 bases, and 7 bases separated the two germline ends. In DNA form, the CDR3 reads TGCGCCAGCAGTGAGTCGGGGAGCAACACCGGGGAGCTGTTTTTT. This codes for CASSESGSNTGELFF.

The chain has TRBV20-1 and TRBJ2-7, with 8 bases fitting TRBD2. V was clipped by 5 bases and J by 4 bases; unmatched bases: 1. The CDR3 totals 11 residues. Germline values: CDR1 DFQATT, CDR2 SNEGSKA (reference sequence). Here the CDR3 reads CSAQREYEQYF. The CDR3 DNA follows: TGCAGTGCTCAGCGGGAGTACGAGCAGTACTTC.

The sample holds one count of this clone. The rearrangement joins TRBV5-1 to TRBJ2-7; maybe TRBD2 (5 bases). Trimming shortened V by 6 bases and J by 0 bases, and 16 bases separated the two germline ends. This CDR3 comprises 15 residues. Germline loops: CDR1 SGHRS, CDR2 YFSETQ. The CDR3 DNA is TGCGCCAGCAAACCTGGACTTTCGAGCTCCTACGAGCAGTACTTC. Protein sequence: CASKPGLSSSYEQYF. Supplemented by reference TRBV5-1 and TRBJ2-7, the full variable domain reads KAGVTQTPRYLIKTRGQQVTLSCSPISGHRSVSWYQQTPGQGLQFLFEYFSETQRNKGNFPGRFSGRQFSNSRSEMNVSTLELGDSALYLCASKPGLSSSYEQYFGPGTRLTVT.

The chain employs TRBV27 and TRBJ1-5, with 12 positions matching TRBD1. Germline lookup yields CDR1 MNHEY and CDR2 SMNVEV (reference sequence). Germline trimming cut 7 bases from V and 5 bases from J; bases unmatched to any gene: 15. There are 18 residues in the CDR3. CDR3 protein: CASIPRSPGTGGYQPQHF. As DNA, the CDR3 is TGTGCCAGCATTCCACGCAGCCCCGGGACAGGGGGCTATCAGCCCCAGCATTTT.

The chain carries TRBV2 and TRBJ2-5, with D possibly being TRBD1 (6 bases). The germline V gene has CDR1 SNHLY and CDR2 FYNNEI. This CDR3 comprises 13 residues. Trimming took off 8 bases at V and 2 bases at J, with 12 bases between the two ends. CDR3 loop: CASASDRQETQYF. The CDR3, as DNA: TGTGCCAGCGCATCGGACAGACAAGAGACCCAGTACTTC. Full variable domain (remainder filled in from reference TRBV2 and TRBJ2-5): EPEVTQTPSHQVTQMGQEVILRCVPISNHLYFYWYRQILGQKVEFLVSFYNNEISEKSEIFDDQFSVERPDGSNFTLKIRSTKLEDSAMYFCASASDRQETQYFGPGTRLLVL.

The V gene is TRBV27, the J gene TRBJ1-6, with D unresolved. V was pared by 6 bases and J by 5 bases, with 14 bases between. The CDR3 extends over 15 amino acids. The germline V gene encodes CDR1 MNHEY and CDR2 SMNVEV (reference sequence). CDR3 amino acids: CASSPRREHNSPLHF. For the CDR3, the DNA is TGTGCCAGCAGCCCTCGGAGGGAGCATAATTCACCCCTCCACTTT.

The V and J genes are TRBV28 and TRBJ1-2; D perhaps matches TRBD1 (6 bases). The CDR3 spans 14 residues. V lost 5 bases and J lost 5, with 15 bases in between. CDR1 MDHEN and CDR2 SYDVKM come from the germline V gene. The CDR3: CASSEGGETYGYTF. CDR3 sequence (DNA): TGTGCCAGCAGTGAAGGGGGAGAGACTTATGGCTACACCTTC.

The V gene is TRBV6-5, the J gene TRBJ1-1; 9 bases fit TRBD1. Losses at the gene ends were 6 bases for V and 5 bases for J; bases not matched to a gene: 10. This CDR3 has 15 amino acids. In germline, CDR1 is MNHEY, CDR2 SVGAGI. The CDR3 sequence is CASSYGQGLGTEAFF. CDR3 nucleotide sequence: TGTGCCAGCAGCTATGGACAGGGGTTGGGAACTGAAGCTTTCTTT.

The chain carries TRBV30 and TRBJ2-7; possibly TRBD1 for D (5 bases). Per germline, CDR1 GTSNPN and CDR2 SVGIG (reference sequence). V lost 2 bases to trimming and J lost 6 bases, with 14 bases between them. The CDR3 sequence is 13 residues long. In DNA form, the CDR3 reads TGTGCCTGGAGTATACAGGAGAGTCTCGAGCAGTACTTC. Amino acid sequence: CAWSIQESLEQYF.

CDR3 in amino acids: CASSSTGVGVGLRKLFF. The CDR3 region has the DNA TGTGCCAGTAGTTCGACAGGGGTCGGGGTAGGACTAAGAAAACTGTTTTTT. V usage is TRBV19 and J usage is TRBJ1-4, with 8 bases that match TRBD1. Germline CDR1 reads LNHDA; CDR2 reads SQIVND (reference sequence). This CDR3 is built from 17 residues. Trimming at V came to 5 bases and at J to 10 bases, leaving 18 bases not matched to a gene.

This clone has only a few counts. This sample includes further DNA sequences coding for the same CDR3. The chain has TRBV18 and TRBJ2-1, with D hard to call. The germline CDR1 and CDR2 sequences are KGHSH and LQKENI. The CDR3 length is 14 residues. Trimming cost V 3 bases and J 0 bases, with 6 bases left between them. The CDR3 DNA follows: TGTGCCAGCTCACCGGGCAGCTCCTACAATGAGCAGTTCTTC. Translating it yields CASSPGSSYNEQFF.

This chain connects TRBV27 to TRBJ1-4; unclear D gene. The CDR3 sequence is 13 residues long. The germline V gene encodes CDR1 MNHEY and CDR2 SMNVEV (reference sequence). The germline V and J ends were trimmed by 3 bases and 7 bases, with 9 bases remaining between them. CDR3 in DNA: TGTGCCAGCAGTTTCACCAAGAGTGAAAAACTGTTTTTT. Protein: CASSFTKSEKLFF.